This T cell receptor (beta chain) was sequenced during a study of beta chain features in type 1 diabetes. Overall study results and limits: Among all four CD4+ subsets, Type 1 diabetes patients had TCRB CDR3s that were moderately but significantly shorter.

Germline V lookup: CDR1 SQVTM, CDR2 ANQGSEA. The CDR3 has 15 amino acids. Trimming at V came to 8 bases and at J to 6 bases, leaving 15 bases not matched to a gene. Since all of the isolated RNA was reverse transcribed, expressed TCRB transcripts were what got sequenced. Assay: immunoSEQ multiplex PCR; the TCRdb copy retains only in-frame clones and omits some. The repertoire includes 140,000 to 150,000 clones, about 13% of them detected once, and approximately 1.3% sits in the top ten. As to this clone: Its matching antigen is unknown.

The receptor comes from a man between 18 and 35 years old with type 1 diabetes. The chain recombines TRBV29-1 with TRBJ1-3, with TRBD1 matching over 8 bases. What was sequenced was central memory CD4+ T cells from blood. CDR3 DNA: TGCAGCTTTGTCGCCCCACAGGGGGATGCAAACACCATATATTTT. Its translation: CSFVAPQGDANTIYF.